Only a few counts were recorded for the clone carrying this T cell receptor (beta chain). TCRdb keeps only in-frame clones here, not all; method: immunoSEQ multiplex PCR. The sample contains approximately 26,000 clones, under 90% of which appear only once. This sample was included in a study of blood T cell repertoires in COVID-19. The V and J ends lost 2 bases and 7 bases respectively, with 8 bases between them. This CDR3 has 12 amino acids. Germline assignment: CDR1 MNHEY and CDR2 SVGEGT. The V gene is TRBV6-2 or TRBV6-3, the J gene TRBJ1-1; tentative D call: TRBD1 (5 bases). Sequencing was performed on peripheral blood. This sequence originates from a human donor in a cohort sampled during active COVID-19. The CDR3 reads CASSYQGYEAFF. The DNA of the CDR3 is TGTGCCAGCAGTTACCAGGGTTATGAAGCTTTCTTT.